The clone carrying this T cell receptor beta chain was counted a single time. The source of the sample is a study of T cell changes during pregnancy in multiple sclerosis. Some clones are missing from TCRdb's copy, which holds only in-frame ones; the method was immunoSEQ multiplex PCR. The sample carries approximately 84,000 clones, 94% recorded once. The germline V gene encodes CDR1 MGHRA and CDR2 YSYEKL. V lost 2 bases, J lost 6 bases, and 21 bases lay in between. CDR3 size: 17 residues. This receptor was obtained from a female donor in good health, enrolled as a control in a pregnancy study. This material consisted of peripheral blood, taken in the second trimester of pregnancy. The chain combines TRBV4-1 with TRBJ2-3; D gene uncertain. CDR3 sequence reads: CASSQSVRGDAPDTQYF. CDR3 nucleotides: TGCGCCAGCAGCCAATCGGTGCGAGGAGACGCACCGGATACGCAGTATTTT.